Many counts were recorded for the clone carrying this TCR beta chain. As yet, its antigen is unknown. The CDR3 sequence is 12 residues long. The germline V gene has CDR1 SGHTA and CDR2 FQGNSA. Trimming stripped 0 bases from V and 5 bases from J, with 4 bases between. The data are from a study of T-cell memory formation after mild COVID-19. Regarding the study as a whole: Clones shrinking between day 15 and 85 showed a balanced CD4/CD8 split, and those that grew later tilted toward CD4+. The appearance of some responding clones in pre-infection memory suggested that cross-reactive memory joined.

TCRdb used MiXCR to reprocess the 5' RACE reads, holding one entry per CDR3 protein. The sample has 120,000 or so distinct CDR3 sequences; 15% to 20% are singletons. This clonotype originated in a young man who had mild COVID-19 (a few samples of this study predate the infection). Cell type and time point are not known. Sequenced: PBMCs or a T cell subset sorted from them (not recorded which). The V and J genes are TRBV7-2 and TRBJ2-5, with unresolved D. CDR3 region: CASSLAPETQYF. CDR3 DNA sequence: TGTGCCAGCAGCTTAGCGCCGGAGACCCAGTACTTC.